This T cell receptor beta chain is drawn from a study of T cell clusters in autoimmune cytopenias. The CDR3 extends over 13 amino acids. The germline gives CDR1 SGHRS, CDR2 YFSETQ. Tens of thousands of genome equivalents of blood DNA were amplified for TRB. One tube held mixed TRB-A and TRB-B primer pools for touch-down PCR. TCRdb re-called the multiplex PCR reads and catalogs CDR3 proteins one per entry, DNA excluded. The listing records some 4,300 distinct CDR3 sequences. The same specimen was also included in a second study, on T cell repertoires in aging, cancer and after chemotherapy. That study reports: Roughly 10 million TCR reads made up the full dataset.

The chain has TRBV5-1 and TRBJ2-1. The clonotype comes from a human donor in good health. The specimen was peripheral blood. The CDR3 sequence: CASSPDSFNEQFF.